This T cell receptor (beta chain) was obtained from a study of T cell clones after liver transplantation. Overall study results and limits: Compared with third party-reactive sequences, donor-reactive ones declined more, independent of withdrawal success.

Germline values: CDR1 MNHNS, CDR2 SASEGT. CDR3 length: 14 amino acids. As to this clone: Its matching antigen is unknown. The junction departs from germline at one end; a sequencing error may be responsible. Additional DNA sequences in this sample encode the identical CDR3.

Thawed unstimulated PBMCs were FACS-sorted by CD3, CD4 and CD8 into two populations. TCRdb's table, derived via immunoSEQ multiplex PCR, lists solely in-frame clones and lacks some. The sample records around 100,000 clones, around 80% being singletons. The clonotype comes from a human patient who received a liver transplant. The graft donor may be the source of some T cells. The starting material was CD4+ T cells from blood, obtained approximately 50 months after liver transplant. V is TRBV6-1 and J is TRBJ2-7; D may be TRBD1 or TRBD2 (5 bases each). As DNA, the CDR3 is TGTGCCAGCGGGGGAGAAGTCCCTCCCTACGAGCAGTACTTT. Protein sequence: CASGGEVPPYEQYF.